The sequence of this T cell receptor (beta chain) was determined in a study of cytomegalovirus exposure and HLA in healthy donors. CDR1 is SNHLY and CDR2 is FYNNEI in the germline V gene. This CDR3 contains 14 residues. Between the trimmed V and J ends, which lost 6 bases and 6 bases, there was a span of 18 bases. PCR was performed using 60 Vbeta and 13 Jbeta primers. Some clones are missing from TCRdb's copy, which holds only in-frame ones; the method was immunoSEQ multiplex PCR. The table has about 160,000 clones, 80% seen once. This clone was recorded once. The clonotype originates from a man aged 25-45 years in good health and CMV-seronegative. The chain employs TRBV2 and TRBJ2-7; D may be TRBD1 (7 bases). The sample taken for sequencing was PBMCs. The CDR3 sequence is CASRAVRGEAEQYF. The CDR3 bases are TGTGCCAGCAGGGCGGTCAGGGGGGAGGCCGAGCAGTACTTC.